This T cell receptor (beta chain) originates from a study of neoadjuvant nivolumab and ipilimumab in lung cancer. Study summary: Nivolumab 3 mg/kg was given days 1, 15 and 29, plus ipilimumab 1 mg/kg day 1 in combination.

Clones were read by immunoSEQ multiplex PCR, and TCRdb kept only the in-frame ones, dropping some. Of about 10,000 clones in the sample, around 77% are singletons; the top ten hold around 7.5%. J was trimmed by 0 bases and V by 8 bases; bases with no gene match: 4. The CDR3 length is 15 residues. Germline CDR1 and CDR2: MNHEY and SVGAGI. Regarding the study as a whole: TCR receptors were sequenced in few samples.

Comment on this clone: No antigen is known for it.

The TCR was taken from an adult with non-small cell lung cancer. Some clones in this sample may be carry-over from other donors' samples. This material consisted of tumor tissue, taken after neoadjuvant nivolumab, alone or with ipilimumab, at or shortly before surgery. The chain links TRBV6-5 to TRBJ2-3; 11 bases map to TRBD2. CDR3 nucleotides: TGTGCCAGCCTCCGGACTAGCGGGAGCACAGATACGCAGTATTTT. Its protein product is CASLRTSGSTDTQYF.